These T cell receptor beta chains were read from a single sample in a study of regulatory T cells in long-lasting Graves disease. A single record per CDR3 protein comes from TCRdb applying MiXCR to the multiplex PCR reads. This sample has just over 600,000 distinct CDR3 sequences, with roughly 15% found just once. These data were also filed under a second study, of T cells in Graves' hyperthyroidism and ophthalmopathy.

The specimen comprised peripheral blood mononuclear cells (PBMCs), sampled at new diagnosis, from a patient treated with antithyroid drugs. The receptors derive from a woman aged 25 to 45 with Graves disease. CDR3s include the opening cysteine and the closing phenylalanine or tryptophan. The order of the fields is clone size, V gene, D gene, J gene, CDR3 DNA, CDR3 protein. A D gene is named only where the DNA matches it firmly. Not every row has a clone size; where given, it reads once, few, many or a size class.

>few|TRBV9|TRBD2|TRBJ2-5
TGTGCCAGCAGCGGGAGTAAGGGACTAGCGGGACAAGAGACCCAGTACTTC
CASSGSKGLAGQETQYF
>NA|TRBV4-2|TRBD2|TRBJ2-1
TGTGCCAGCAGCCAAGATCGGGAGGGAGGAGGTGAGCAGTTCTTC
CASSQDREGGGEQFF
>NA|TRBV18|NA|TRBJ2-7
TGTGCCAGCTCTCGCCGGGACGGATACTACGAGCAGTACTTC
CASSRRDGYYEQYF
>many|TRBV27|NA|TRBJ2-7
TGTGCCAGCAGTTTATACAGGGAGTACGAGCAGTACTTC
CASSLYREYEQYF
>NA|TRBV19|NA|TRBJ2-7
TGTGCCAGTAGTCGAGTTGGGAGCCGCGAGCAGTACTTC
CASSRVGSREQYF
>NA|TRBV28|NA|TRBJ1-4
TGTGCCAGCAGTCGCTTACTTGCAACTAATGAAAAACTGTTTTTT
CASSRLLATNEKLFF
>NA|TRBV4-1|TRBD2|TRBJ2-7
TGCGCCAGCAGCCAAGAGGCAGTAGCGGGAGCGTTCTACGAGCAGTACTTC
CASSQEAVAGAFYEQYF
>few|TRBV3-1|NA|TRBJ2-1
TGTGCCAGCAGCCCCTTTTCCGATTTCAATGAGCAGTTCTTC
CASSPFSDFNEQFF
>few|TRBV7-2|NA|TRBJ1-6
TGTGCCAGCAGCTTAAGGAGGGCGGGGGCAAATAATTCACCCCTCCACTTT
CASSLRRAGANNSPLHF
>NA|TRBV18|TRBD1|TRBJ2-6
TGTGCCAGCTCACTAACATTACAGGGGGCTAGCTCTGGGGCCAACGTCCTGACTTTC
CASSLTLQGASSGANVLTF
>NA|TRBV7-9|NA|TRBJ1-6
TGTGCCAGCAGCTACGGCGACGGGTTTCTCCATTCACCCCTCCACTTT
CASSYGDGFLHSPLHF
>NA|TRBV7-9|TRBD1|TRBJ1-2
TGTGCCAGCAGCCCTAGGACAGGGGTTAACTATGGCTACACCTTC
CASSPRTGVNYGYTF
>few|TRBV6-1|NA|TRBJ2-2
TGTGCCAGCAGCCGAAGGTCAAACACCGGGGAGCTGTTTTTT
CASSRRSNTGELFF
>many|TRBV5-1|TRBD1|TRBJ2-7
TGCGCCAGCAGCATTACCGGGACAGACTACGAGCAGTACTTC
CASSITGTDYEQYF
>NA|TRBV3-1|NA|TRBJ1-5
TGTGCCAGCAGCCCCTGGACGGGCAATCAGCCCCAGCATTTT
CASSPWTGNQPQHF
>NA|TRBV9|TRBD2|TRBJ2-1
TGTGCCAGCAGCGCGGCCGGGACTAGCGCTTTAAATGAGCAGTTCTTC
CASSAAGTSALNEQFF
>few|TRBV9|NA|TRBJ2-4
TGTGCCAGCAGCGTAGAACCCAGTCTCAAAAACATTCAGTACTTC
CASSVEPSLKNIQYF
>NA|TRBV5-1|NA|TRBJ2-7
TGCGCCAGCAGCTTACAGCATCAGGGGGCGGGGGGCGAGCAGTACTTC
CASSLQHQGAGGEQYF
>many|TRBV5-1|NA|TRBJ2-1
TGCGCCAGCAGCCCTTCCGCGGGGGCGGACAATGAGCAGTTCTTC
CASSPSAGADNEQFF
>NA|TRBV9|TRBD2|TRBJ2-1
TGTGCCAGCAGCGCCAGACTAGCTTCGGGGGGGTATGAGCAGTTCTTC
CASSARLASGGYEQFF
>many|TRBV7-3|TRBD2|TRBJ2-1
TGTGCCAGCAGCTTTGGCGGCGGGACTAACTACAATGAGCAGTTCTTC
CASSFGGGTNYNEQFF
>few|TRBV7-9|NA|TRBJ2-2
TGTGCCAGCAGCCCCCTGAGGCAGACAATCGGGGAGCTGTTTTTT
CASSPLRQTIGELFF
>many|TRBV19|TRBD2|TRBJ2-2
TGTGCCAGCGGGACTAGCGGGAGGCGGAACACCGGGGAGCTGTTTTTT
CASGTSGRRNTGELFF
>many|TRBV19|TRBD2|TRBJ2-5
TGTGCCAGTAGTGGGAGCGGGACCGGAGAGACCCAGTACTTC
CASSGSGTGETQYF
>NA|TRBV30|TRBD1|TRBJ1-2
TGTGCCTGGAGCCCTTGGGACAGCACCAAATCCTATGGCTACACCTTC
CAWSPWDSTKSYGYTF
>many|TRBV27|TRBD1|TRBJ1-2
TGTGCCAGCAGTCCCTGGTCGACAGGGGTGGGCTACACCTTC
CASSPWSTGVGYTF
>NA|TRBV30|NA|TRBJ1-4
TGTGCCTGGAGTGCCCGATCCCGGGGTGAAAAACTGTTTTTT
CAWSARSRGEKLFF
>few|TRBV7-6|TRBD1|TRBJ1-5
TGTGCCAGCAGCTTAGTGGCAGGGGGACTAGGTAAGCCCCAGCATTTT
CASSLVAGGLGKPQHF
>many|TRBV12-3/TRBV12-4|TRBD2|TRBJ2-7
TGTGCCAGCAGTTTAGAACAGGGACTAGCGGGAGGGCCCCACGAGCAGTACTTC
CASSLEQGLAGGPHEQYF
>few|TRBV20-1|NA|TRBJ2-2
TGCAGTGCTGAACAGTCTACGAAAAACACCGGGGAGCTGTTTTTT
CSAEQSTKNTGELFF
>few|TRBV20-1|NA|TRBJ1-2
TGCAGTGCTATGGACCGCGTGAACTATGGCTACACCTTC
CSAMDRVNYGYTF
>few|TRBV19|NA|TRBJ2-2
TGTGCCAGTAGTATAGTAGGTGGGAATACCGGGGAGCTGTTTTTT
CASSIVGGNTGELFF
>NA|TRBV6-1|TRBD2|TRBJ2-3
TGTGCCAGCAGTGCTCTACTGGGACTAGGCGCAGATACGCAGTATTTT
CASSALLGLGADTQYF
>many|TRBV28|TRBD2|TRBJ2-3
TGTGCCAGCAGTTCCCCCACTAGCGGGGTCACAGATACGCAGTATTTT
CASSSPTSGVTDTQYF
>NA|TRBV30|NA|TRBJ1-2
TGTGCCTGGATGGATACATCGGTCTATGGCTACACCTTC
CAWMDTSVYGYTF
>NA|TRBV4-1|NA|TRBJ2-7
TGCGCCAGCAGCCAAGGTCAAGCGGATTCCTACGAGCAGTACTTC
CASSQGQADSYEQYF
>few|TRBV7-9|NA|TRBJ1-4
TGTGCCAGCACCTTAACGTCGACCGCAGCAACTAATGAAAAACTGTTTTTT
CASTLTSTAATNEKLFF
>few|TRBV4-1|NA|TRBJ2-1
TGCGCCAGCAGCCGGAGGCGAGAAGAGAGGGATGAGCAGTTCTTC
CASSRRREERDEQFF
>NA|TRBV30|TRBD1|TRBJ1-5
TGTGCCTGGAGAAGACGGGACAGGGGAGGATATAGCAATCAGCCCCAGCATTTT
CAWRRRDRGGYSNQPQHF
>many|TRBV7-9|NA|TRBJ1-5
TGTGCCAGCAGCTTGCTTAACGATCAGCCCCAGCATTTT
CASSLLNDQPQHF